The clone carrying this T cell receptor beta chain was recorded once. The V end was cut by 0 bases, the J end by 6 bases, with 14 bases between. The CDR3 runs to 15 residues. CDR1 and CDR2 from the germline V gene are SGDLS and YYNGEE. The sample belongs to a study of blood T cell repertoires in COVID-19. Overall study: The origin of the acute and convalescent COVID-19 samples was the United States, Italy and Spain. T cells, B-cell-depleted T cells, or PBMCs provided the cDNA or gDNA that served as material.

In the original analysis: Amplification of reference gene primers was used by the study to estimate nucleated cell counts. TCRdb's table, derived via immunoSEQ multiplex PCR, lists solely in-frame clones and lacks some. V, J and clone size reflect that table, while D and trimming were determined from the DNA. The sample records over 200,000 clones, around 84% being singletons. The V and J genes are TRBV9 and TRBJ2-3; weak D call: TRBD1 (6 bases). Input material: peripheral blood. The TCR comes from an elderly woman with active or convalescent COVID-19. The CDR3 nucleotides are TGTGCCAGCAGCGTAGGAGGGTTTCAGGGGGATACGCAGTATTTT. As protein: CASSVGGFQGDTQYF.